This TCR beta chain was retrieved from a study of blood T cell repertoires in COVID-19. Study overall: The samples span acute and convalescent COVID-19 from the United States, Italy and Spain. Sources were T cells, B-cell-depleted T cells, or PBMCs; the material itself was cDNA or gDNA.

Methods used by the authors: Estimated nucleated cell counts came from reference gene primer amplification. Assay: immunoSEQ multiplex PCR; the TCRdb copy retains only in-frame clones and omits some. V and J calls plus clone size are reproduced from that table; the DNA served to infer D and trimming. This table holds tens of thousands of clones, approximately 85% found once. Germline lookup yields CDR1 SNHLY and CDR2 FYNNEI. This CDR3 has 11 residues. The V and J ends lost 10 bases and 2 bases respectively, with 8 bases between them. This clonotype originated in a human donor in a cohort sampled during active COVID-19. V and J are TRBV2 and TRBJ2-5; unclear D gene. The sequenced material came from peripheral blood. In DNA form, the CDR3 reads TGTGCCACTGCGAAGCAAGAGACCCAGTACTTC. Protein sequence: CATAKQETQYF. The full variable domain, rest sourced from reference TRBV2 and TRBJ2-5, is EPEVTQTPSHQVTQMGQEVILRCVPISNHLYFYWYRQILGQKVEFLVSFYNNEISEKSEIFDDQFSVERPDGSNFTLKIRSTKLEDSAMYFCATAKQETQYFGPGTRLLVL.